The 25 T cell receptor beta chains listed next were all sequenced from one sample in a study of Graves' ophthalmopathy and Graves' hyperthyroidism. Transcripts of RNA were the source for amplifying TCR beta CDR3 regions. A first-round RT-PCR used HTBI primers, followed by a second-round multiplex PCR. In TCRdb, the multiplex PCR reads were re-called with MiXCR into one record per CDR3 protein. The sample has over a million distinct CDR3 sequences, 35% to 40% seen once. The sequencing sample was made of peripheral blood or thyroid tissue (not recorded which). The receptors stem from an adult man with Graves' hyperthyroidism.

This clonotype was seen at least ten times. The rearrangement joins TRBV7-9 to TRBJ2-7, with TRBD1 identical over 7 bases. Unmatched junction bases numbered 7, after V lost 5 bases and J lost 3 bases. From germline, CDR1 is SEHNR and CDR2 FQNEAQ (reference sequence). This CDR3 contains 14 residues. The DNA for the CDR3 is TGTGCCAGCAGCCCAACCCCAGGGGGCTACGAGCAGTACTTC. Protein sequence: CASSPTPGGYEQYF. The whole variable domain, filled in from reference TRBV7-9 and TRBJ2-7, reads DTGVSQNPRHKITKRGQNVTFRCDPISEHNRLYWYRQTLGQGPEFLTYFQNEAQLEKSRLLSDRFSAERPKGSFSTLEIQRTEQGDSAMYLCASSPTPGGYEQYFGPGTRLTVT.

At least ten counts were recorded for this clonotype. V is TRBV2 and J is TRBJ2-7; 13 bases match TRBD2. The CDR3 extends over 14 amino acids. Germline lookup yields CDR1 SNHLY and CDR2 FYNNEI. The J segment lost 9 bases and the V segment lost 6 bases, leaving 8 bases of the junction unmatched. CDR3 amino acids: CASSIGTSGIVQYF. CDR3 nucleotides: TGTGCCAGCAGCATCGGGACTAGCGGGATTGTGCAGTACTTC.

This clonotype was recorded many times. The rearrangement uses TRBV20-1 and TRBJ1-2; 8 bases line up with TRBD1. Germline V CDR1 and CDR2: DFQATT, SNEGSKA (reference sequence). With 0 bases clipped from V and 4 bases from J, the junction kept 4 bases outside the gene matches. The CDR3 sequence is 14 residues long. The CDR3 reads CSARDSGQGYGYTF. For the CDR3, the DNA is TGCAGTGCTAGAGATTCCGGACAGGGCTATGGCTACACCTTC.

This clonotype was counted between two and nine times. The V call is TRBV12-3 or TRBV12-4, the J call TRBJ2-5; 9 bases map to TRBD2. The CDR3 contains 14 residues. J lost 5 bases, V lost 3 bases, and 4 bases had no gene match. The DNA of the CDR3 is TGTGCCAGCAGTTTGGGCGGGGGGGATGAGACCCAGTACTTC. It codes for CASSLGGGDETQYF.

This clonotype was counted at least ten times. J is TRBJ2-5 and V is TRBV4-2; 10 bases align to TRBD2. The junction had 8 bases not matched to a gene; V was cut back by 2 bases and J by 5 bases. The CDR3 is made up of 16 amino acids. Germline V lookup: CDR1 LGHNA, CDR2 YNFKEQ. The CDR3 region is CASSQKAGGPPETQYF. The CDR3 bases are TGTGCCAGCAGCCAAAAAGCGGGGGGGCCTCCTGAGACCCAGTACTTC.

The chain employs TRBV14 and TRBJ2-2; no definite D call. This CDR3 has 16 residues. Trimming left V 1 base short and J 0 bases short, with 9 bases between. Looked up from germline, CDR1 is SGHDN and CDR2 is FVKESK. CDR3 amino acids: CASSQVGAANTGELFF. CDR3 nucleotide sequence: TGTGCCAGCAGCCAAGTAGGTGCGGCGAACACCGGGGAGCTGTTTTTT.

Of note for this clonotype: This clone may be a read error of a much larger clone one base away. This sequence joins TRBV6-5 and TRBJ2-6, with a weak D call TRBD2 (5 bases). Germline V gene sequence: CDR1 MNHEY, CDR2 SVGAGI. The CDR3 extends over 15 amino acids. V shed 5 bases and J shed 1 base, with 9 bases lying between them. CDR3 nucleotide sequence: TGTGCCAGCAGTGACGGGATGTCTGGGGCCAACGTCCTGACTTTC. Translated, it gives CASSDGMSGANVLTF.

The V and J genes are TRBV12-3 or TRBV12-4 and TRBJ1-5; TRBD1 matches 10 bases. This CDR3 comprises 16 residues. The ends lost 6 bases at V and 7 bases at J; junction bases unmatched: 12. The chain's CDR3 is CASSYRTGGSSQPQHF. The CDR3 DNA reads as TGTGCCAGCAGCTACAGGACAGGGGGATCAAGCCAGCCCCAGCATTTT.

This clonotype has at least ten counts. The CDR3 reads CASSVEGVRAQYF. The CDR3 nucleotides read TGTGCCAGCAGCGTAGAGGGGGTCCGGGCCCAGTACTTC. The chain couples TRBV9 to TRBJ2-5, with a weak D call TRBD1 (6 bases). There are 13 residues in the CDR3. Trimming shortened V by 0 bases and J by 9 bases, and 12 bases separated the two germline ends. CDR1 is SGDLS, CDR2 YYNGEE, per germline.

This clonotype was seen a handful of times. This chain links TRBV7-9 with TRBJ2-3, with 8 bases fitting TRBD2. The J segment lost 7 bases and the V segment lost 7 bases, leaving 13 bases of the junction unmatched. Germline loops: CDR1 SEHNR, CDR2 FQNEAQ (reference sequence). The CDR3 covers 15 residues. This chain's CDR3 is CASIFDTGGPYTQYF. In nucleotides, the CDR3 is TGTGCCAGCATCTTCGATACGGGAGGGCCATATACGCAGTATTTT.

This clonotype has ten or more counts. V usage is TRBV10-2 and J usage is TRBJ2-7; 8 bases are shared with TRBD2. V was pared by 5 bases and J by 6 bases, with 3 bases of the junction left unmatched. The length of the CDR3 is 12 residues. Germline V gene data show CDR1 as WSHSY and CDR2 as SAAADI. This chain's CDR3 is CASSSLAGEQYF. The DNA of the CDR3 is TGCGCCAGCAGTTCCCTAGCGGGCGAGCAGTACTTC.

CDR3 DNA: TGTGCCAGCAGCGTAGTACACACTATCGATCAGCCCCAGCATTTT. Its translation is CASSVVHTIDQPQHF. The chain links TRBV12-3 or TRBV12-4 to TRBJ1-5, with D unclear. V lost 6 bases and J 5 bases, leaving 17 bases between the germline ends. The CDR3 sequence is 15 residues long.

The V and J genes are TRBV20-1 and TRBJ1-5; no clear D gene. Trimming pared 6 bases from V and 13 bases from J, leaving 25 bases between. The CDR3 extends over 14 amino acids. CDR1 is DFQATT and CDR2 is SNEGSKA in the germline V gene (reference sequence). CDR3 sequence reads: CSADQVTSGRSQHF. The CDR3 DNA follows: TGCAGTGCCGACCAGGTCACTAGCGGGAGGTCGCAGCATTTT.

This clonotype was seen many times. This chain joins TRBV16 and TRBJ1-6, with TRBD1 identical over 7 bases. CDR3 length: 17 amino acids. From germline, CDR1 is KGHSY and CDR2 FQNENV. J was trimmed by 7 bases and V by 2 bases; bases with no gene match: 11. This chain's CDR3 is CASSQKFLGQTNSPLHF. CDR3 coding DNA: TGTGCCAGCAGCCAAAAATTCCTGGGACAGACCAATTCACCCCTCCACTTT.

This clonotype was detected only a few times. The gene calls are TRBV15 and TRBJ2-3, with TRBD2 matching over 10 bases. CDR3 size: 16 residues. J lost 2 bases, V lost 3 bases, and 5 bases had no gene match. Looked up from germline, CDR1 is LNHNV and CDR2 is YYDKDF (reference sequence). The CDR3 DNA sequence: TGTGCCACCAGCAGCCCTAGCGGGGGAATCACAGATACGCAGTATTTT. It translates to CATSSPSGGITDTQYF.

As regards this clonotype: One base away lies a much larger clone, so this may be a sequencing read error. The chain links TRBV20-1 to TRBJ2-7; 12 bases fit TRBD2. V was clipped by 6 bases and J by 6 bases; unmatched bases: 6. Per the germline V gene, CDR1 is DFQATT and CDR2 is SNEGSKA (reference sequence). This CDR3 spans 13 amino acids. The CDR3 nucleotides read TGCAGTGCCGGGACTAGCGGGTACTCCGAGCAGTACTTC. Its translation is CSAGTSGYSEQYF.

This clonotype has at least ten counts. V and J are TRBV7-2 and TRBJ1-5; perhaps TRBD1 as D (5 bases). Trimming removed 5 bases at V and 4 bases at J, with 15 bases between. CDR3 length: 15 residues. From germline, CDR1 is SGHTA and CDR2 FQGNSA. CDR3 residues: CASSASRGPNQPQHF. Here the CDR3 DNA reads TGTGCCAGCAGCGCCTCCCGGGGCCCAAATCAGCCCCAGCATTTT. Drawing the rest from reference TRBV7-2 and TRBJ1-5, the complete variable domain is GAGVSQSPSNKVTEKGKDVELRCDPISGHTALYWYRQSLGQGLEFLIYFQGNSAPDKSGLPSDRFSAERTGGSVSTLTIQRTQQEDSAVYLCASSASRGPNQPQHFGDGTRLSIL.

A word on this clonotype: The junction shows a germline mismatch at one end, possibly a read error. CDR3 DNA sequence: TGCGCCAGCAGCTTGGGGACAGGGGCCAATCAGCCCGAGCATTTT. Amino acids: CASSLGTGANQPEHF. The rearrangement joins TRBV5-1 to TRBJ1-5; 9 positions agree with TRBD1. This CDR3 is 15 amino acids long. Germline V lookup: CDR1 SGHRS, CDR2 YFSETQ.

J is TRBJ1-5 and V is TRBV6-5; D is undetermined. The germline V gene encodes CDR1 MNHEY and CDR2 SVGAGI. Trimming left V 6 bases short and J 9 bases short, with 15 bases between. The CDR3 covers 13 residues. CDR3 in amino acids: CASRSGGNRPQHF. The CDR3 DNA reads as TGTGCCAGCAGGAGCGGCGGTAATAGGCCCCAGCATTTT.

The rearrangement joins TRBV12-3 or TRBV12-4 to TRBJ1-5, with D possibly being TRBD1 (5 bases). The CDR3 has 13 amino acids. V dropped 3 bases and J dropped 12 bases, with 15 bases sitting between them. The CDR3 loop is CASSFGDLKFQHF. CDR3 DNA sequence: TGTGCCAGCAGTTTTGGGGACCTGAAGTTCCAGCATTTT.

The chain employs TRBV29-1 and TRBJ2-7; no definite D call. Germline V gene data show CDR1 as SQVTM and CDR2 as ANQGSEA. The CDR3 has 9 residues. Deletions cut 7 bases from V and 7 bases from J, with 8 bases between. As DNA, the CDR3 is TGCAGCGAAGGGCCAGAGCAGTACTTC. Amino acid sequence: CSEGPEQYF.

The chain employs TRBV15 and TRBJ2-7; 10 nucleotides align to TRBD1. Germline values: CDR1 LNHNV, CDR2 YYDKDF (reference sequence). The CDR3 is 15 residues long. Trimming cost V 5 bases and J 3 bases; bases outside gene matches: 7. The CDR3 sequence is CATSETGQGNYEQYF. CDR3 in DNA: TGTGCCACCAGCGAAACGGGACAGGGGAACTACGAGCAGTACTTC.

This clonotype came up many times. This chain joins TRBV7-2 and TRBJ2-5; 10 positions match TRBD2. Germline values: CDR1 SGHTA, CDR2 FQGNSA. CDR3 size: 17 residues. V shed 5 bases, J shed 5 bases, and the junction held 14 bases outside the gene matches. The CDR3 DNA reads TGTGCCAGCAGCGCCAGACCTAAGGGACTAGCGATGGAGACCCAGTACTTC. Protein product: CASSARPKGLAMETQYF.

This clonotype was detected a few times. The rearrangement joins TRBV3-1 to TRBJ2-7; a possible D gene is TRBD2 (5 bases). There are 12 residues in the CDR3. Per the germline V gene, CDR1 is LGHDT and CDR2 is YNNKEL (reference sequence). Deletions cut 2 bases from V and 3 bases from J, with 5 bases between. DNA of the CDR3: TGTGCCAGCAGCCAACGGGGCTACGAGCAGTACTTC. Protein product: CASSQRGYEQYF.

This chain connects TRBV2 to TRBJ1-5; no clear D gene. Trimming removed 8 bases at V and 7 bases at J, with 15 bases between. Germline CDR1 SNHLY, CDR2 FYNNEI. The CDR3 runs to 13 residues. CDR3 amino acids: CASGLVPGQPQHF. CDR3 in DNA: TGTGCCAGCGGTCTCGTCCCGGGGCAGCCCCAGCATTTT.